These 6 T cell receptor beta chains were sequenced from one sample in a study of T cell repertoires in cytomegalovirus infection. From the reads, TCRdb called clonotypes with MiXCR, one entry per CDR3 protein. The sample consists of about 200,000 distinct CDR3 sequences, less than 9.5% of them appearing once. Sequenced input: PBMCs. The receptors originated from a human donor in good health (CMV status not recorded). Some clones in this sample may be carry-over from other donors' samples.

The table lists this clonotype with many counts. CDR3 sequence (DNA): TGTGCCAGCAGCTTAGGAGGCGGGGTCACAGATACGCAGTATTTT. Its protein is CASSLGGGVTDTQYF. V gene TRBV7-2 combines with J gene TRBJ2-3; a weak D match, TRBD2 (6 bases). The V and J ends lost 1 base and 2 bases respectively, with 10 bases between them. This CDR3 has 15 amino acids. The germline CDR1 and CDR2 sequences are SGHTA and FQGNSA.

DNA for the CDR3: TGTGCCAGCAGCTTAGGAGGGGTGGGACGGGGCTCCTACAATGAGCAGTTCTTC. Translated: CASSLGGVGRGSYNEQFF. The V gene is TRBV7-2, the J gene TRBJ2-1; perhaps D is TRBD1 or TRBD2 (5 bases each). Germline loops: CDR1 SGHTA, CDR2 FQGNSA. The CDR3 runs to 18 residues. V lost 1 base and J 0 bases, leaving 16 bases between the germline ends.

This clonotype came up many times. The chain joins TRBV7-2 to TRBJ2-3; TRBD1 matches 7 bases. This CDR3 comprises 16 residues. Germline V gives CDR1 SGHTA, CDR2 FQGNSA. Trimming removed 5 bases from V and 0 bases from J; junction bases left unmatched: 8. CDR3 amino acids: CASSHRTGGSTDTQYF. As DNA, the CDR3 is TGTGCCAGCAGCCATCGGACAGGCGGAAGCACAGATACGCAGTATTTT. Filled out from reference TRBV7-2 and TRBJ2-3, the complete variable domain reads GAGVSQSPSNKVTEKGKDVELRCDPISGHTALYWYRQSLGQGLEFLIYFQGNSAPDKSGLPSDRFSAERTGGSVSTLTIQRTQQEDSAVYLCASSHRTGGSTDTQYFGPGTRLTVL.

Only a few counts were recorded for this clonotype. J is TRBJ1-2 and V is TRBV19, with D possibly matching TRBD1 (5 bases). Per the germline V gene, CDR1 is LNHDA and CDR2 is SQIVND (reference sequence). Trimming removed 5 bases at V and 7 bases at J, with 17 bases between. The CDR3 is made up of 14 amino acids. Written as DNA, the CDR3 is TGTGCCAGTAGTCCAGGGACGGGACTGGGTGGCTACACCTTC. This codes for CASSPGTGLGGYTF.

The chain joins TRBV6-2 or TRBV6-3 to TRBJ2-5, with D possibly being TRBD1 or TRBD2 (5 bases each). In germline, CDR1 is MNHEY, CDR2 SVGEGT. The CDR3 consists of 14 residues. Trimming stripped 2 bases from V and 5 bases from J, with 12 bases between. CDR3 sequence (DNA): TGTGCCAGCAGTTACGGTTGGGGGAAGGAGACCCAGTACTTC. Translating gives CASSYGWGKETQYF.

This clonotype was observed a handful of times. V and J are TRBV6-2 or TRBV6-3 and TRBJ1-6; 8 nucleotides line up with TRBD1. CDR3 length: 16 residues. With 5 bases clipped from V and 10 bases from J, the junction kept 13 bases outside the gene matches. CDR1 is MNHEY and CDR2 is SVGEGT in the germline V gene. For the CDR3, the DNA is TGTGCCAGCAGTCGGGACAGGCGAGGCGTTGGGTCACCCCTCCACTTT. Protein sequence: CASSRDRRGVGSPLHF.